This T cell receptor (beta chain) was retrieved from a study of CD8+ T cells in alopecia areata. On the study more broadly: Each day, treated patients took oral tofacitinib twice, at 5 to 10 mg per dose.

Treatment: oral pan-JAK inhibitor, 5-10 mg twice daily. Alopecia areata patients had lesional scalp punch biopsies and peripheral blood taken from them. Notes on this clone: Antigen specificity is unknown.

In germline, CDR1 is SGHVS, CDR2 FQNEAQ. V was pared by 4 bases and J by 6 bases, with 18 bases between. This CDR3 comprises 15 residues. cDNA reverse transcribed from extracted RNA served as the sequencing template. Sequenced by immunoSEQ multiplex PCR; TCRdb stores in-frame clones only, minus some. The sample holds 150,000 to 200,000 clones, 45% to 65% seen once. The study, taken as a whole, reports: Patients shared TCRs less clearly than mice did, possibly for HLA-related reasons. Normal scalp had lower clonality than lesional scalp, with alopecia totalis/universalis lesions showing this most strongly.

The sequence was collected from a human donor with alopecia areata. This rearrangement joins TRBV7-8 to TRBJ2-5; tentative D call: TRBD2 (6 bases). The sequences come from CD4+ T cells sorted from blood, collected at week 4, from a patient treated with tofacitinib. CDR3 nucleotide sequence: TGTGCCAGCAGCTCAGGCTTTGGCGGGGAGAAGACCCAGTACTTC. Translating gives CASSSGFGGEKTQYF.